This T cell receptor beta chain was found in a study of T cell repertoires in cytomegalovirus infection. At the level of the study: Matching HLA type and CMV infection were both indicated by public TCR beta signatures.

Using its own MiXCR run on the reads, TCRdb lists one record per CDR3 protein. Found here are approximately 250,000 distinct CDR3 sequences, 9% to 15% of them singletons; the top ten hold 1.6%. The table lists this clonotype with a few counts. V was pared by 2 bases and J by 5 bases, with 15 bases between. This CDR3 contains 15 residues. CDR1 and CDR2 from the germline V gene are LGHNA and YNFKEQ. The receptor's source is a human donor in good health (CMV status not recorded). Some clones in this sample may be carry-over from other donors' samples. The sample taken for sequencing was PBMCs. This chain uses TRBV4-2 with TRBJ1-2, with D uncertain. The CDR3 DNA reads as TGTGCCAGCAGCCAAACCGCAAGTGGAGGGTATGGCTACACCTTC. Translated, it gives CASSQTASGGYGYTF.